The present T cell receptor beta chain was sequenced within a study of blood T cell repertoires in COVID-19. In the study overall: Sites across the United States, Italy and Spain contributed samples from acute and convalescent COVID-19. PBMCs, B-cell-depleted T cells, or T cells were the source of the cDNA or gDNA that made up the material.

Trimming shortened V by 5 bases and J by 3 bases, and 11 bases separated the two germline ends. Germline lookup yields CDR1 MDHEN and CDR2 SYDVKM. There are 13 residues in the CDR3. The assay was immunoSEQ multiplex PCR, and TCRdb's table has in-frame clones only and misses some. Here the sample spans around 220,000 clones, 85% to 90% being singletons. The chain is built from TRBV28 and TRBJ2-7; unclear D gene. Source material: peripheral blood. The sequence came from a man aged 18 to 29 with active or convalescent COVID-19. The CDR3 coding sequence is TGTGCCAGCAGTCCGTCCCGCGGCTACGAGCAGTACTTC. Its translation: CASSPSRGYEQYF.